The entry below gives a single T cell receptor (beta chain) sequence along with its context. Antigen: not known. The data stem from a study of T cell responses to AZD1222 COVID-19 vaccine. Using immunoSEQ multiplex PCR, the repertoire was profiled, and TCRdb retains in-frame clones only, with some absent. The repertoire holds fewer than 150,000 clones, more than 70% seen once, with more than 3% in the top ten. V was pared by 3 bases and J by 6 bases, with 8 bases between. CDR1 is MDHEN and CDR2 is SYDVKM in the germline V gene. The CDR3 runs to 13 residues. The study, taken as a whole, reports: AZD1222 recipients seropositive at baseline numbered only five to seven.

The sample in question was peripheral blood, obtained 28 days after the second AZD1222 dose. The source of this sequence is an adult who received the AZD1222 COVID-19 vaccine. The V gene is TRBV28, the J gene TRBJ1-4; D remains unclear. This CDR3 reads CASSFASDEKLFF. As DNA, the CDR3 is TGTGCCAGCAGTTTTGCGTCCGATGAAAAACTGTTTTTT.